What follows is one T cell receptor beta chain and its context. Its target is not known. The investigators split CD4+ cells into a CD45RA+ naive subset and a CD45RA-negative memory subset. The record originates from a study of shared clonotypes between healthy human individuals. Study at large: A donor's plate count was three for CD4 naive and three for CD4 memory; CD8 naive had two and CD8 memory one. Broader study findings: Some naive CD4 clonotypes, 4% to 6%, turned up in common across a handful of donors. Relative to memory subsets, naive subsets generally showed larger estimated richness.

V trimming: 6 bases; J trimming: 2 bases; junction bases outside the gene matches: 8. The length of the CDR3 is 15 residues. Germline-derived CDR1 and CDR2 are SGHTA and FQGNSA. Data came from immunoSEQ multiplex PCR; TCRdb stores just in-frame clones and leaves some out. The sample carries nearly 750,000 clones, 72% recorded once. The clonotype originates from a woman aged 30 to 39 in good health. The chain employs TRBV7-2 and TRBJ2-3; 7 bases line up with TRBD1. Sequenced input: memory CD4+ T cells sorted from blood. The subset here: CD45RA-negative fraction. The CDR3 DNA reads TGTGCCAGCAGATCGGGACAGATCTTCACAGATACGCAGTATTTT. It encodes CASRSGQIFTDTQYF.